This TCR beta chain originates from a study of blood T cells in healthy people across ages. V lost 1 base, J lost 2 bases, and 14 bases stayed unmatched. Germline loops: CDR1 SGHVS, CDR2 FNYEAQ. The CDR3 consists of 19 residues. Per sample, at least 5 micrograms of total RNA were extracted. Sample-barcoded 5' priming and a J-beta primer mix drove a second PCR of about 6 to 11 cycles. Each CDR3 protein gets one entry after TCRdb re-called the 5' RACE reads with MiXCR. This sample yields approximately 1,000,000 distinct CDR3 sequences, of which 30% to 40% are seen a single time; about an eighth belongs to the top ten.

Sample: blood. The V and J genes are TRBV7-6 and TRBJ1-5, with TRBD1 matching 7 bases. The receptor was isolated from a man aged 18 to 29 in good health. The CDR3: CASSLEATGLPRGNQPQHF. The CDR3 DNA follows: TGTGCCAGCAGCTTAGAGGCGACAGGGCTCCCGAGGGGCAATCAGCCCCAGCATTTT.